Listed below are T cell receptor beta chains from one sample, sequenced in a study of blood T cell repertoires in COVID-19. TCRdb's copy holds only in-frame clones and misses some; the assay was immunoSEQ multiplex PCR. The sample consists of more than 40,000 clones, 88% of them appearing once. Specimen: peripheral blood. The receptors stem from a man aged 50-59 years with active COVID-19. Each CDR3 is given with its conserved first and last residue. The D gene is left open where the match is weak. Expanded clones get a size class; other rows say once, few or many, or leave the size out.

DNA: TGTGCCAGCAGCGCCTATCGGGGTATGAACACTGAAGCTTTCTTT; CDR3: CASSAYRGMNTEAFF; D: -; J: TRBJ1-1; V: TRBV7-6; size: -
DNA: TGTGCCAGCAGCCCTTTCCACGGAGGGAAGAGCTCCTACGAGCAGTACTTC; CDR3: CASSPFHGGKSSYEQYF; D: -; J: TRBJ2-7; V: TRBV3-1/TRBV3-2; size: -
DNA: TGTGCCAGCTCATTAGGGCAGGGGGCGAACACTGAAGCTTTCTTT; CDR3: CASSLGQGANTEAFF; D: TRBD1; J: TRBJ1-1; V: TRBV18; size: -
DNA: TGTGCCAGCTGGAGACTAGGCTACAATGAGCAGTTCTTC; CDR3: CASWRLGYNEQFF; D: -; J: TRBJ2-1; V: TRBV27; size: -
DNA: TGTGCCAGTAGTCAAAGGGGGAACACAGATACGCAGTATTTT; CDR3: CASSQRGNTDTQYF; D: -; J: TRBJ2-3; V: TRBV19; size: -
DNA: TGTGCCAGCAGCTTAATTAGCGGCTACGAGCAGTACTTC; CDR3: CASSLISGYEQYF; D: -; J: TRBJ2-7; V: TRBV7-3; size: -
DNA: TGTGCCAGCAGCGTCTGGGGGACTAAACGGGGGGAGCAGTTCTTC; CDR3: CASSVWGTKRGEQFF; D: TRBD2; J: TRBJ2-1; V: TRBV9; size: -
DNA: TGTGCCAGCAGCTTGCCTAATACGAATTCACCCCTCCACTTT; CDR3: CASSLPNTNSPLHF; D: -; J: TRBJ1-6; V: TRBV5-6; size: once
DNA: TGTGCCAGCAGCTACTCCGGGGGGCCCGATGGCTACACCTTC; CDR3: CASSYSGGPDGYTF; D: -; J: TRBJ1-2; V: TRBV9; size: -
DNA: TGCGCCAGCAGCTTGGGACCCGACCGGGCCGGGGAGCTGTTTTTT; CDR3: CASSLGPDRAGELFF; D: -; J: TRBJ2-2; V: TRBV5-1; size: -
DNA: TGTGCCAGCAGCTTTGACAGCGTGCAGGGGGCATCTGAGCAGTTCTTC; CDR3: CASSFDSVQGASEQFF; D: TRBD1; J: TRBJ2-1; V: TRBV11-3; size: -
DNA: TGTGCCAGCAGTGAAGGGACATATAGCAATCAGCCCCAGCATTTT; CDR3: CASSEGTYSNQPQHF; D: -; J: TRBJ1-5; V: TRBV25-1; size: -
DNA: TGTGCCAGCAGTGAACAAACAGTACGCAATCAGCCCCAGCATTTT; CDR3: CASSEQTVRNQPQHF; D: -; J: TRBJ1-5; V: TRBV6-1; size: -